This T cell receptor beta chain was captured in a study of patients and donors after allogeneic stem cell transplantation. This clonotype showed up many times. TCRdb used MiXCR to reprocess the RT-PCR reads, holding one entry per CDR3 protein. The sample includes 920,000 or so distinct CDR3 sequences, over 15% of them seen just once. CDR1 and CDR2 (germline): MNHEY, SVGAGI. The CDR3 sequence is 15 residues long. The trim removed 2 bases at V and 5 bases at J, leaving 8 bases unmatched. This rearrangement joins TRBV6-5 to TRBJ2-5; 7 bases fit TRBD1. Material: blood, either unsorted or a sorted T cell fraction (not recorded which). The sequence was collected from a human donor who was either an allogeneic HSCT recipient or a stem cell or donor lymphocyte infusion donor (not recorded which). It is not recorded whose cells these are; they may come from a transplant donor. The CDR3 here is CASSYTYRGAETQYF. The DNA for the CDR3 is TGTGCCAGCAGTTACACATACAGGGGCGCGGAGACCCAGTACTTC.